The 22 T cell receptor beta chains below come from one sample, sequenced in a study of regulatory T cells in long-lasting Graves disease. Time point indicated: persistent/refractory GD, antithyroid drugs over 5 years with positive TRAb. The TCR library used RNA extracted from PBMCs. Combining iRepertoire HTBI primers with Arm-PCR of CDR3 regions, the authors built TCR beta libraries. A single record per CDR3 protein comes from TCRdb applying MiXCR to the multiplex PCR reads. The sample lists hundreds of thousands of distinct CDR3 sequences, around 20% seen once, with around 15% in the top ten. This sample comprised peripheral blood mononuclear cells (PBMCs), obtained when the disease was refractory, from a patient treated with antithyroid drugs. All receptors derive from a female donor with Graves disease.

The CDR3 sequence is CASSEPDRGLDEQYF. The CDR3 nucleotides are TGCGCCAGCAGTGAACCTGACAGGGGACTGGACGAGCAGTACTTC. V gene TRBV10-2 combines with J gene TRBJ2-7; 8 bases match TRBD1. The V gene's germline CDR1 is WSHSY and CDR2 SAAADI. V trimming: 3 bases; J trimming: 5 bases; junction bases outside the gene matches: 9. The CDR3 is 15 amino acids.

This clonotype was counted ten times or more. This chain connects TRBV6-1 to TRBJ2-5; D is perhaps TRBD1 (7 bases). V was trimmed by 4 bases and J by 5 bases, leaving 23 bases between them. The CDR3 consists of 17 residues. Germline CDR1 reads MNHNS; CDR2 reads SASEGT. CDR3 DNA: TGTGCCAGCAGTGCCGGTGCGGGAACAGGGGTGCAGGAGACCCAGTACTTC. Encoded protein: CASSAGAGTGVQETQYF.

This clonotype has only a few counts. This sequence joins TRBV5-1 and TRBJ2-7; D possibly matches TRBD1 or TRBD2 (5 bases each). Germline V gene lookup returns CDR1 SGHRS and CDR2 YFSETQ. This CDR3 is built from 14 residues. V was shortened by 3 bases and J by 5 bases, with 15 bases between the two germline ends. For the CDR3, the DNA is TGCGCCAGCAGCTCCCCCGGGACGCCTGACGAGCAGTACTTC. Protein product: CASSSPGTPDEQYF.

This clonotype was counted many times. The CDR3 sequence is CATSRDRTGGQPQHF. CDR3 coding DNA: TGTGCCACCAGCAGAGATCGCACAGGGGGACAGCCCCAGCATTTT. The rearrangement uses TRBV15 and TRBJ1-5; 8 bases align to TRBD1. In germline, CDR1 is LNHNV, CDR2 YYDKDF (reference sequence). The CDR3 loop spans 15 amino acids. The trim removed 0 bases at V and 7 bases at J, leaving 5 bases unmatched. The full variable domain, in which reference TRBV15 and TRBJ1-5 provide the parts outside the CDR3, is DAMVIQNPRYQVTQFGKPVTLSCSQTLNHNVMYWYQQKSSQAPKLLFHYYDKDFNNEADTPDNFQSRRPNTSFCFLDIRSPGLGDTAMYLCATSRDRTGGQPQHFGDGTRLSIL.

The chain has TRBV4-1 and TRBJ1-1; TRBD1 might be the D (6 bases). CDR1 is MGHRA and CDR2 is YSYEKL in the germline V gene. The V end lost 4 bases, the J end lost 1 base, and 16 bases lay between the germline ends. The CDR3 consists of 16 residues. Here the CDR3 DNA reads TGCGCCAGCAGCCTACACACAGGGTTAGAGAACACTGAAGCTTTCTTT. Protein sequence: CASSLHTGLENTEAFF.

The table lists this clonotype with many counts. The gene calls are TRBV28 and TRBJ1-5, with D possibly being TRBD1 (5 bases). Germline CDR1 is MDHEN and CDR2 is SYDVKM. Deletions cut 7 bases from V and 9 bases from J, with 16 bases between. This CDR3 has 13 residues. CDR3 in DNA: TGTGCCAGCACCGACCAAGGGGATAGGCCCCAGCATTTT. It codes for CASTDQGDRPQHF.

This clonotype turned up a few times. CDR3 bases: TGTGCCAGCAGCCCCCCGGTTGGGGAGCTGTTTTTT. It codes for CASSPPVGELFF. The J gene is TRBJ2-2, the V gene TRBV9; D is unclear. The CDR3 extends over 12 amino acids. Germline-derived CDR1 and CDR2 are SGDLS and YYNGEE. Trimming left V 4 bases short and J 8 bases short, with 9 bases between.

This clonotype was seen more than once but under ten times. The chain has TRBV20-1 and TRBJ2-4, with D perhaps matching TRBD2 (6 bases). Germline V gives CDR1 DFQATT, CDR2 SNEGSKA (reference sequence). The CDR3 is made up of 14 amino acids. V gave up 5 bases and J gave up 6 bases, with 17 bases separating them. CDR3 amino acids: CSASPQAGRNIQYF. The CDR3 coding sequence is TGCAGTGCTTCACCCCAGGCGGGGAGAAACATTCAGTACTTC.

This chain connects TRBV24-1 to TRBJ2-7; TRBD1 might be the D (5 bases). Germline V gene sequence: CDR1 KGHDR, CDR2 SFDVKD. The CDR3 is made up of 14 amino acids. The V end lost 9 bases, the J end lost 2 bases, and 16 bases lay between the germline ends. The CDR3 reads CATSRTTMTYEQYF. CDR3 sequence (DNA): TGTGCCACCTCAAGGACAACTATGACCTACGAGCAGTACTTC.

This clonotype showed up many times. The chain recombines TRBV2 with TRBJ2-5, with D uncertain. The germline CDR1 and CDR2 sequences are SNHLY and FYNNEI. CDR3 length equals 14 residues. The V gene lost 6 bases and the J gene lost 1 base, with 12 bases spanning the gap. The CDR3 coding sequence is TGTGCCAGCAGACAAGCCCCGAGCCAAGAGACCCAGTACTTC. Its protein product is CASRQAPSQETQYF.

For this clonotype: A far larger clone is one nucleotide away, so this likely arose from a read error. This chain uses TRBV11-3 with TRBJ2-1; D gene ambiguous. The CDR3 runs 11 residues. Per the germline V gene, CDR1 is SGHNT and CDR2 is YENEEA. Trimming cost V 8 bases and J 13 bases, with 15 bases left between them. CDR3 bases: TGTGCCAGCCCTGCTGGAGAGACCCAGTTCTTC. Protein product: CASPAGETQFF.

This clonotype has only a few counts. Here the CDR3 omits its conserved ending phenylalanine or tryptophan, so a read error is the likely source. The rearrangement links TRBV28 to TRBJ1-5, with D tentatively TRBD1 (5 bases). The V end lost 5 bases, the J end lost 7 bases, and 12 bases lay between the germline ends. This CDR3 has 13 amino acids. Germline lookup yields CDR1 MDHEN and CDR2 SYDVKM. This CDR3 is CASSLQGGQPQHL. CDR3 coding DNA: TGTGCCAGCAGTCTTCAGGGAGGGCAGCCCCAGCATCTT.

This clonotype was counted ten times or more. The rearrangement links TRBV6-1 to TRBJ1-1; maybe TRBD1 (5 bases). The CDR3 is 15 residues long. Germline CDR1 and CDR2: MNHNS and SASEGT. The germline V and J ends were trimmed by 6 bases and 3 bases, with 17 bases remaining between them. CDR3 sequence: CASSPGGGTDTEAFF. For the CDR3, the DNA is TGTGCCAGCAGCCCCGGGGGGGGGACTGACACTGAAGCTTTCTTT.

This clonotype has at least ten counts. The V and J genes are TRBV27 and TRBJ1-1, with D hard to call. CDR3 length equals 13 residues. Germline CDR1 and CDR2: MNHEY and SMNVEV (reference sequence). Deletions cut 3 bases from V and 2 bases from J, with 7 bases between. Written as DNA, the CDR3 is TGTGCCAGCAGTTTCGCCGGCAACACTGAAGCTTTCTTT. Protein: CASSFAGNTEAFF.

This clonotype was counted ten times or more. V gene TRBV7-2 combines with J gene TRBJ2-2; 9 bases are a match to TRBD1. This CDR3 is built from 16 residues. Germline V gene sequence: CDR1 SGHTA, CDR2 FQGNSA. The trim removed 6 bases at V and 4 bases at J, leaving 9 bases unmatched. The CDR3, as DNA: TGTGCCAGCAGACGTACACGACAGGGGGTCACCGGGGAGCTGTTTTTT. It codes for CASRRTRQGVTGELFF.

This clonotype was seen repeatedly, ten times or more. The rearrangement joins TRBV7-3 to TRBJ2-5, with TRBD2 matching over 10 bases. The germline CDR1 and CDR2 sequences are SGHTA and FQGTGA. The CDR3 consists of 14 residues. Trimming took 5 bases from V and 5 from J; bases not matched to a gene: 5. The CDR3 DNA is TGTGCCAGCAGCCAAGCGGGGGGGGCCGAGACCCAGTACTTC. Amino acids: CASSQAGGAETQYF.

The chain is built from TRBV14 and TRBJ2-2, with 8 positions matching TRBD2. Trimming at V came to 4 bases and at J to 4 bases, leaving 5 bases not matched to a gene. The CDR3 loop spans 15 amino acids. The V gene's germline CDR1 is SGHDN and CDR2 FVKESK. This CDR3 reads CASSPGGPGTGELFF. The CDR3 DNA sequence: TGTGCCAGCAGCCCGGGAGGGCCTGGCACCGGGGAGCTGTTTTTT.

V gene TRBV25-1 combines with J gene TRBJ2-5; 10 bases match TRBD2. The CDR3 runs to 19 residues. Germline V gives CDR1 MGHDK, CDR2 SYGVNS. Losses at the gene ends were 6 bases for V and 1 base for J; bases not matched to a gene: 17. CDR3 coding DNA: TGTGCCAGCAGCCTAGCGGGGCACACTAGCGGGACGCCCCAAGAGACCCAGTACTTC. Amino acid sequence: CASSLAGHTSGTPQETQYF.

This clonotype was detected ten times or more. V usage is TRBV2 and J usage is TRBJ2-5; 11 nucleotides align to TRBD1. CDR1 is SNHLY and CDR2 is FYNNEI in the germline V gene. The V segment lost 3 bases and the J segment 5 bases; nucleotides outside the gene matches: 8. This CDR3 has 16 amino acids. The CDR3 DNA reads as TGTGCCAGCAGTGACCCCGGACAGGGGGCTCGGGAGACCCAGTACTTC. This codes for CASSDPGQGARETQYF.

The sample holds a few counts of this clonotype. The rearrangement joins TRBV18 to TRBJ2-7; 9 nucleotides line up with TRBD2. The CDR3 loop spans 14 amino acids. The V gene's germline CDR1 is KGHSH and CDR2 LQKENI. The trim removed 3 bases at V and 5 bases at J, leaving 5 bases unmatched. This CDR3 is CASSPSGSTDEQYF. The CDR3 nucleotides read TGTGCCAGCTCACCTAGCGGGAGTACCGACGAGCAGTACTTC.

CDR3 protein: CASSSPRSYNEQFF. The CDR3 DNA follows: TGTGCCAGCAGCTCCCCCCGCTCCTACAATGAGCAGTTCTTC. V usage is TRBV7-2 and J usage is TRBJ2-1, with no clear D. The CDR3 runs to 14 residues. V lost 4 bases and J 0 bases, leaving 7 bases between the germline ends. Per germline, CDR1 SGHTA and CDR2 FQGNSA.

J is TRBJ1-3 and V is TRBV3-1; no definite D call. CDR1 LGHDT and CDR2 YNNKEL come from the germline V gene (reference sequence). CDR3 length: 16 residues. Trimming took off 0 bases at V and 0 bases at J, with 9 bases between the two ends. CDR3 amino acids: CASSQDPRFSGNTIYF. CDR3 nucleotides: TGTGCCAGCAGCCAAGACCCCCGGTTCTCTGGAAACACCATATATTTT.